A selection of T cell receptor beta chains follows, all from one sample in a study of early T cells in non-severe SARS-CoV-2 infection. TCRdb used MiXCR to reprocess the 5' RACE reads, holding one entry per CDR3 protein. The data contain around 70,000 distinct CDR3 sequences, less than 15% of them singletons. Sequencing input: whole blood. These receptors were collected from an adult who was a healthcare worker with PCR-confirmed SARS-CoV-2 infection or an uninfected control (not recorded which). The CDR3 runs from the conserved cysteine through the conserved F or W. Size tells how often a clone was seen (once, few, many) or the class of an expanded clone, and some rows leave it out.

V gene	clone size	J gene	CDR3 protein
TRBV29-1	many	TRBJ1-1	CSALAGISLVF
TRBV4-1	.	TRBJ2-7	CASSQTNTPGRAYEQYF
TRBV5-1	many	TRBJ1-1	CASSSTDGGTEAFF
TRBV7-7	few	TRBJ2-3	CASSRLGRSTDTQYF
TRBV29-1	.	TRBJ2-2	CSAVRVNTGELFF
TRBV9	.	TRBJ2-7	CASSPYGVSYEQYF
TRBV6-6	many	TRBJ2-3	CASSYAEVTDTQYF
TRBV5-1	few	TRBJ1-3	CASSLGDGSGNTIYF
TRBV28	many	TRBJ2-4	CASSSAGDGIQYF
TRBV5-1	many	TRBJ2-2	CASRWRASGTDTGELFF
TRBV6-6	many	TRBJ2-7	CASSRAGTGVYEQYF
TRBV4-1	.	TRBJ2-2	CASSRAGVTGELFF
TRBV7-2	.	TRBJ2-1	CASSLVSGNYNEQFF
TRBV30	.	TRBJ1-1	CAWRTTGRMDTEAFF
TRBV24-1	.	TRBJ2-1	CATSDRASGRDVGEQFF
TRBV11-2	many	TRBJ2-4	CASSLDLGTGNIQYF
TRBV4-2	.	TRBJ2-7	CASSQELAGEQYF
TRBV4-1	few	TRBJ2-7	CASSQDRGGSYEQYF
TRBV20-1	few	TRBJ1-5	CSAREDRARRNQPQHF
TRBV5-6	many	TRBJ2-3	CASSPRDSTDTQYF
TRBV12-3/TRBV12-4	.	TRBJ1-1	CASTSQGGINTEAFF
TRBV3-1	.	TRBJ1-1	CASSLANTEAFF
TRBV29-1	few	TRBJ2-7	CSVEELALHSYEQYF
TRBV25-1	.	TRBJ1-1	CASSEGDLNTEAFF
TRBV5-1	.	TRBJ2-5	CASSLEGETQYF
TRBV20-1	.	TRBJ1-6	CSARTPGRGDSPLHF
TRBV7-9	many	TRBJ1-2	CASSGQGLYGYTF
TRBV7-2	.	TRBJ2-1	CASSSYLGEQFF
TRBV4-1	many	TRBJ2-1	CASSQVEGNSYNEQFF
TRBV29-1	few	TRBJ2-5	CSVRGGWETQYF
TRBV5-1	.	TRBJ2-7	CASSLVGYYEQYF
TRBV4-1	many	TRBJ2-2	CASSQGQGAYTGELFF
TRBV5-1	few	TRBJ2-3	CASSPSVTGASGDTQYF
TRBV4-1	few	TRBJ1-5	CASSQDGVQPQHF
TRBV11-2	.	TRBJ2-3	CASSLDARPDTQYF
TRBV18	few	TRBJ2-7	CASSPNRVEQYF
TRBV6-2/TRBV6-3	few	TRBJ2-3	CASSYWGGGADTQYF
TRBV28	many	TRBJ1-4	CASSLLQGGRKLFF
TRBV7-9	.	TRBJ2-1	CASSLYSSGGYNEQFF
TRBV5-6	.	TRBJ2-3	CASRIATDTQYF
TRBV20-1	many	TRBJ2-3	CSARDPGVPTDTQYF
TRBV11-3	.	TRBJ1-6	CASSLERTGGWNSPLHF
TRBV28	.	TRBJ2-7	CASSPTGTASYEQYF